Given below is one T cell receptor beta chain in context. These data are taken from a study of T cells in Graves' hyperthyroidism and ophthalmopathy. RNA transcripts provided the source from which TCR beta CDR3 regions were amplified. HTBI primers were used for first-round RT-PCR of the TCR CDR3. One entry per CDR3 protein, called by TCRdb with MiXCR from the multiplex PCR reads. The sample includes hundreds of thousands of distinct CDR3 sequences, roughly 14% seen only once; the top ten take roughly 15%. Newly diagnosed hyperthyroidism patients aged 18 to 65 years had disease lasting under 2 months. CDR1 and CDR2 from the germline V gene are MNHEY and SMNVEV (reference sequence). The CDR3 contains 13 residues. Between the trimmed V and J ends, which lost 0 bases and 4 bases, there was a span of 3 bases.

Material: blood. The chain recombines TRBV27 with TRBJ2-2, with D hard to call. This receptor was identified in a woman between 18 and 29 years old with Graves' hyperthyroidism. In nucleotides, the CDR3 is TGTGCCAGCAGTTTATCCCTCACCGGGGAGCTGTTTTTT. Its translation is CASSLSLTGELFF.